This entry is about one T cell receptor (beta chain). Data came from immunoSEQ multiplex PCR; TCRdb stores just in-frame clones and leaves some out. This sample has about 87,000 clones, with 84% found just once. Time point specified: pretreatment peripheral blood. Each patient's cancer was a locally advanced or metastatic urothelial carcinoma. This entry comes from a study of PD-L1 blockade in urothelial cancer. Across the whole study: Males with bladder-origin urothelial cancer constituted about 85% of the roughly 30 patients. Between 0 and 3 prior chemotherapy regimens had been given to patients. Typically, measured as a median, blood samples had 141,255 T cells.

CDR1 ENHRY and CDR2 SYGVKD come from the germline V gene. V was trimmed by 5 bases and J by 7 bases, leaving 14 bases between them. The CDR3 is made up of 13 amino acids. This sample comprised PBMCs, obtained around atezolizumab (anti-PD-L1) treatment. The clonotype comes from a man in his sixties with urothelial cancer. The rearrangement links TRBV10-3 to TRBJ1-1, with unresolved D. The CDR3 coding sequence is TGTGCCATCAGTCCCACGGGAACATTTGAAGCTTTCTTT. It yields the protein CAISPTGTFEAFF.